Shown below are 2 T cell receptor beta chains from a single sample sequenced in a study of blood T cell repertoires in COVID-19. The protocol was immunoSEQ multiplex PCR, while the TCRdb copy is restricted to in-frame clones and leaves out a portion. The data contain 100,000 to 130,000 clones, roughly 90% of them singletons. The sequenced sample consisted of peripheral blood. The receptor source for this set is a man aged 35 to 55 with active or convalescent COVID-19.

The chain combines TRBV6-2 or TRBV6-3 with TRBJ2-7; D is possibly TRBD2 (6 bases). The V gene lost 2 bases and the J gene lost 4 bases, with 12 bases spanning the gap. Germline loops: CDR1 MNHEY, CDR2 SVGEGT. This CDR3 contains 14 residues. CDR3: CASSYASSVYEQYF. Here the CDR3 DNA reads TGTGCCAGCAGTTACGCGTCTAGCGTATACGAGCAGTACTTC.

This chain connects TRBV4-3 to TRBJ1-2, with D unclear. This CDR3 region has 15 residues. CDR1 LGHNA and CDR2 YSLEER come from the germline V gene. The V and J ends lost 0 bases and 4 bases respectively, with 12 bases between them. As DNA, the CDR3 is TGCGCCAGCAGCCAAGAAGGCGGCAGCCTCTATGGCTACACCTTC. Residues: CASSQEGGSLYGYTF.